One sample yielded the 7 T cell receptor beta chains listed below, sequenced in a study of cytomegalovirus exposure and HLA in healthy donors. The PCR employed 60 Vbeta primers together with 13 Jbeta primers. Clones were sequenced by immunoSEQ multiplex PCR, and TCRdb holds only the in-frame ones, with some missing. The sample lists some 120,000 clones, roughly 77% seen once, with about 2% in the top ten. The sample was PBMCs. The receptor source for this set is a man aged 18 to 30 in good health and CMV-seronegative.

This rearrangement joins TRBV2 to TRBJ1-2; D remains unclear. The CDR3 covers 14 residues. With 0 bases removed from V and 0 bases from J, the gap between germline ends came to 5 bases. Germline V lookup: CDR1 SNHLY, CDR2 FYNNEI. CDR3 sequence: CASSEARANYGYTF. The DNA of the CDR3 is TGTGCCAGCAGTGAAGCGAGGGCTAACTATGGCTACACCTTC.

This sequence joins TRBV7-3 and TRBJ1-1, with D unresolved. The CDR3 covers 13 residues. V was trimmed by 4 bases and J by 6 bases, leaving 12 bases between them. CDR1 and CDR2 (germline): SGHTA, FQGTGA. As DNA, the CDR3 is TGTGCCAGCAGCTCTTTACCGCCGGCTGAAGCTTTCTTT. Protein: CASSSLPPAEAFF. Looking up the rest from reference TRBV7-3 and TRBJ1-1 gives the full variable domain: GAGVSQTPSNKVTEKGKYVELRCDPISGHTALYWYRQSLGQGPEFLIYFQGTGAADDSGLPNDRFFAVRPEGSVSTLKIQRTERGDSAVYLCASSSLPPAEAFFGQGTRLTVV.

The CDR3 bases are TGCGCCAGCAGCCAATTGACTAGCGGAGTAGCCAAAAACATTCAGTACTTC. Amino acid sequence: CASSQLTSGVAKNIQYF. The chain is built from TRBV4-1 and TRBJ2-4, with TRBD2 matching over 9 bases. The CDR3 spans 17 residues. The V and J ends lost 2 bases and 0 bases, in that order; junction bases with no gene match: 5. The V gene's germline CDR1 is MGHRA and CDR2 YSYEKL.

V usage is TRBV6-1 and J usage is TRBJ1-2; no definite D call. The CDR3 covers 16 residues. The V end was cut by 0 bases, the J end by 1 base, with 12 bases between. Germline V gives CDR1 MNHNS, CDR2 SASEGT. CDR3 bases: TGTGCCAGCAGTGAAGCAGTTTCTCCGGTTAACTATGGCTACACCTTC. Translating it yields CASSEAVSPVNYGYTF.

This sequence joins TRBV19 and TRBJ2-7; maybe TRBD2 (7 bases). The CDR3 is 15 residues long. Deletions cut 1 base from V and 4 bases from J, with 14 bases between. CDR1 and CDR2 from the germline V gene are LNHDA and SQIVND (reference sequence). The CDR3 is CASSIGHGGLYEQYF. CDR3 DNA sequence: TGTGCCAGTAGTATAGGTCACGGGGGGCTGTACGAGCAGTACTTC. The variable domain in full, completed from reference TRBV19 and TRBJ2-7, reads DGGITQSPKYLFRKEGQNVTLSCEQNLNHDAMYWYRQDPGQGLRLIYYSQIVNDFQKGDIAEGYSVSREKKESFPLTVTSAQKNPTAFYLCASSIGHGGLYEQYFGPGTRLTVT.

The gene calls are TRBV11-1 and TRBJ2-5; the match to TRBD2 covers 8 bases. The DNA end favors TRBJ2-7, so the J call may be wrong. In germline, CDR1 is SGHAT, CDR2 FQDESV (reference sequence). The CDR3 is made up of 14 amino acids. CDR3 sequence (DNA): TGTGCCAGCAGCTCCAAGGGACTAGCCTACGAGCAGTACTTC. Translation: CASSSKGLAYEQYF.

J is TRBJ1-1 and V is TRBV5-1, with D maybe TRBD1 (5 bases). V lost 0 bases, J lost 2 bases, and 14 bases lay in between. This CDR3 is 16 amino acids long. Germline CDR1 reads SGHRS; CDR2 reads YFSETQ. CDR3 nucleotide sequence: TGCGCCAGCAGCTTGGCGGGGGAGGGTAGAAACACTGAAGCTTTCTTT. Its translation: CASSLAGEGRNTEAFF.